One and the same sample provided the 5 T cell receptor beta chains below, sequenced in a study of cytomegalovirus exposure and HLA in healthy donors. 13 Jbeta primers and 60 Vbeta primers were used for the PCR. TCRdb keeps only in-frame clones here, not all; method: immunoSEQ multiplex PCR. The table has tens of thousands of clones, approximately 60% seen once. The sequencing input was PBMCs. Receptors originate from a boy aged 5-17 years in good health and CMV-seropositive.

V and J are TRBV29-1 and TRBJ2-1; 9 nucleotides agree with TRBD1. There are 15 residues in the CDR3. V shed 3 bases and J 7 bases; nucleotides not matched to a gene: 10. Germline loops: CDR1 SQVTM, CDR2 ANQGSEA. The DNA of the CDR3 is TGCAGCGTTGAGGGACAGGGAATGGTAATAAATGAGCAGTTCTTC. It translates to CSVEGQGMVINEQFF.

The CDR3 DNA sequence: TGTGCCAGCAGCCAAGATTTAGAGGACAGCCTGTTTTTT. This translates into CASSQDLEDSLFF. This chain connects TRBV14 to TRBJ1-4, with a weak D call TRBD1 (6 bases). Germline V gene data show CDR1 as SGHDN and CDR2 as FVKESK. The CDR3 loop spans 13 amino acids. The V end lost 0 bases, the J end lost 14 bases, and 13 bases lay between the germline ends.

The sample holds a few counts of this clone. The chain links TRBV6-1 to TRBJ2-2, with 8 nucleotides matching TRBD1. The V gene end was trimmed by 4 bases and the J gene end by 1 base; junction bases not matched to a gene: 8. This CDR3 is built from 17 residues. Germline V gives CDR1 MNHNS, CDR2 SASEGT. CDR3 DNA: TGTGCCAGCAGTGCTCGACAGGGGAGAGGGAACACCGGGGAGCTGTTTTTT. Translated: CASSARQGRGNTGELFF.

The chain combines TRBV28 with TRBJ2-7; 11 nucleotides match TRBD2. The length of the CDR3 is 14 residues. The J segment lost 0 bases and the V segment lost 8 bases, leaving 3 bases of the junction unmatched. The germline V gene has CDR1 MDHEN and CDR2 SYDVKM. In DNA form, the CDR3 reads TGTGCCAGCCTCGGGACTAGCGGCTCCTACGAGCAGTACTTC. It yields the protein CASLGTSGSYEQYF.

The chain carries TRBV11-3 and TRBJ2-5, with 7 bases lining up with TRBD1. J gave up 3 bases and V 1 base, and 8 bases lay outside the gene matches. The CDR3 loop spans 16 amino acids. Germline V gene lookup returns CDR1 SGHNT and CDR2 YENEEA. Here the CDR3 DNA reads TGTGCCAGCAGCTTAGGACAGGGCACTTCTAAAGAGACCCAGTACTTC. Its translation is CASSLGQGTSKETQYF.